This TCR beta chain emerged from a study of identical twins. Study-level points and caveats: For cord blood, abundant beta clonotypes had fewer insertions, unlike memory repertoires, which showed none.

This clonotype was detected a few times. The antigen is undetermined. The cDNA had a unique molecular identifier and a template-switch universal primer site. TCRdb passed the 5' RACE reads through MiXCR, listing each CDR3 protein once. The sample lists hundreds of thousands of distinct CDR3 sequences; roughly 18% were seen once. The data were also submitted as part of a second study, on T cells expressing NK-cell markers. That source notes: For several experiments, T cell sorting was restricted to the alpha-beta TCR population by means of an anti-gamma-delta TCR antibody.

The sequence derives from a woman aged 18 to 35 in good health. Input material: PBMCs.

CDR3 DNA: TGTGCCAGCAGTTTCACACTAGCGGGAGCTAAGGAGCAGTTCTTC. As protein: CASSFTLAGAKEQFF. J is TRBJ2-1 and V is TRBV12-3 or TRBV12-4; 11 bases match TRBD2. This CDR3 has 15 residues. V lost 3 bases, J lost 10 bases, and 8 bases stayed unmatched.